One and the same sample provided the 14 T cell receptor beta chains below, sequenced in a study of technical replicates of blood from a handful of donors (dated by TCRdb to between 2016 and 2019). Library preparation employed the immunoSEQ multiplex PCR assay. Imported from immuneACCESS, the table was reduced by TCRdb to in-frame sequences with V and J called. These copies leave out some clones; in studies compared against another copy, an unresolved V gene accounts for under half, and the cause of the remainder is not known. This sample gives 50,000 to 60,000 clones in total; about 94% of them show up just once. The top ten clonotypes cover about 2.9% of the sample. The sequencing input was PBMCs. The receptors shown here come from a human donor in good health. Some clones in this sample may be carry-over from other donors' samples.

The J gene is TRBJ2-1, the V gene TRBV7-7, with 8 bases matching TRBD2. Germline V gene sequence: CDR1 SSHAT, CDR2 FNYEAQ (reference sequence). J lost 8 bases, V lost 0 bases, and 6 bases had no gene match. This CDR3 is 15 amino acids long. CDR3 coding DNA: TGTGCCAGCAGCTTAGCGCACGGACTAGCAGATGAGCAGTTCTTC. It specifies CASSLAHGLADEQFF. The whole variable domain, remainder taken from reference TRBV7-7 and TRBJ2-1, is GAGVSQSPRYKVTKRGQDVTLRCDPISSHATLYWYQQALGQGPEFLTYFNYEAQPDKSGLPSDRFSAERPEGSISTLTIQRTEQRDSAMYRCASSLAHGLADEQFFGPGTRLTVL.

The chain recombines TRBV15 with TRBJ2-7; D is possibly TRBD1 (5 bases). Germline V gives CDR1 LNHNV, CDR2 YYDKDF (reference sequence). The CDR3 is 17 residues long. The V gene lost 3 bases and the J gene lost 1 base, with 19 bases spanning the gap. This CDR3 is CATSRDNRDLNSYEQYF. DNA of the CDR3: TGTGCCACCAGCAGGGACAACCGCGACCTAAATTCCTACGAGCAGTACTTC.

The rearrangement links TRBV4-3 to TRBJ1-1; 10 bases fit TRBD1. This CDR3 has 14 residues. The germline V gene has CDR1 LGHNA and CDR2 YSLEER. V shed 3 bases, J shed 4 bases, and the junction held 2 bases outside the gene matches. CDR3 in amino acids: CASSHRDRGTEAFF. Written as DNA, the CDR3 is TGCGCCAGCAGCCATCGGGACAGGGGCACTGAAGCTTTCTTT.

The V call is TRBV7-8, the J call TRBJ2-3; maybe TRBD2 (5 bases). V lost 3 bases to trimming and J lost 6 bases, with 19 bases between them. Germline values: CDR1 SGHVS, CDR2 FQNEAQ. The CDR3 extends over 16 amino acids. The CDR3 DNA follows: TGTGCCAGCAGCTTCAACGAGCGGAATCGAGGGGATACGCAGTATTTT. This sequence encodes CASSFNERNRGDTQYF.

The chain couples TRBV5-6 to TRBJ2-3, with 8 bases identical to TRBD2. Trimming at V came to 4 bases and at J to 1 base, leaving 2 bases not matched to a gene. This CDR3 comprises 14 residues. CDR1 and CDR2 from the germline V gene are SGHDT and YYEEEE. CDR3 coding DNA: TGTGCCAGCAGCCTGACTAGCGGCACAGATACGCAGTATTTT. Translating gives CASSLTSGTDTQYF.

The gene calls are TRBV4-2 and TRBJ2-1; the match to TRBD2 covers 14 bases. The CDR3 spans 15 residues. The germline CDR1 and CDR2 sequences are LGHNA and YNFKEQ. Unmatched junction bases numbered 3, after V lost 3 bases and J lost 8 bases. CDR3 region: CASSQETSGGDEQFF. CDR3 DNA sequence: TGTGCCAGCAGCCAGGAGACTAGCGGGGGGGATGAGCAGTTCTTC.

The rearrangement uses TRBV9 and TRBJ1-1; the D is unclear. CDR3 length: 14 residues. The V gene lost 1 base and the J gene lost 4 bases, with 11 bases spanning the gap. Germline CDR1 SGDLS, CDR2 YYNGEE. Here the CDR3 reads CASSVTGEATEAFF. CDR3 sequence (DNA): TGTGCCAGCAGCGTAACGGGAGAGGCCACTGAAGCTTTCTTT.

The rearrangement links TRBV4-1 to TRBJ2-2; 9 bases are a match to TRBD2. Germline trimming cut 0 bases from V and 5 bases from J; bases unmatched to any gene: 19. The CDR3 runs to 21 residues. The germline CDR1 and CDR2 sequences are MGHRA and YSYEKL. The CDR3 loop is CASSQDLGGLAGGIATGELFF. The CDR3 DNA reads TGCGCCAGCAGCCAAGATTTGGGGGGGCTTGCGGGAGGGATAGCGACCGGGGAGCTGTTTTTT.

The gene calls are TRBV9 and TRBJ2-3; D unresolved. The CDR3 is made up of 14 amino acids. Germline assignment: CDR1 SGDLS and CDR2 YYNGEE. The V end lost 0 bases, the J end lost 2 bases, and 7 bases lay between the germline ends. The CDR3 spells CASSVAGFTDTQYF. CDR3 bases: TGTGCCAGCAGCGTAGCCGGGTTCACAGATACGCAGTATTTT.

The rearrangement uses TRBV7-2 and TRBJ2-7, with 7 positions matching TRBD2. In germline, CDR1 is SGHTA, CDR2 FQGNSA. V trimming: 2 bases; J trimming: 3 bases; junction bases outside the gene matches: 7. CDR3 length: 15 residues. The CDR3 DNA is TGTGCCAGCAGCTTAAGGGTCGCGGGAGTCTACGAGCAGTACTTC. Protein product: CASSLRVAGVYEQYF.

The chain uses TRBV23-1 and TRBJ1-5; TRBD1 agrees at 7 bases. TRBV23-1 is annotated as an ORF whose role is uncertain. The V gene end was trimmed by 7 bases and the J gene end by 4 bases; junction bases not matched to a gene: 13. CDR3 length: 16 amino acids. CDR3 protein: CASTSCTGEWNQPQHF. The CDR3 DNA sequence: TGCGCCAGCACCTCATGCACAGGGGAGTGGAATCAGCCCCAGCATTTT.

The V call is TRBV7-6, the J call TRBJ2-7; possibly TRBD2 for D (5 bases). V lost 5 bases to trimming and J lost 0 bases, with 14 bases between them. The CDR3 length is 15 residues. Germline CDR1 reads SGHVS; CDR2 reads FNYEAQ. CDR3 nucleotide sequence: TGTGCCAGCAGCCCAGAGGGTACCCCCTCCTACGAGCAGTACTTC. Its translation: CASSPEGTPSYEQYF.

The gene calls are TRBV7-7 and TRBJ1-3; the D is unclear. CDR3 length: 15 amino acids. Per germline, CDR1 SSHAT and CDR2 FNYEAQ (reference sequence). V lost 5 bases, J lost 0 bases, and 11 bases lay in between. CDR3 in amino acids: CASSQDGGSGNTIYF. The CDR3 DNA reads as TGTGCCAGCAGCCAGGACGGAGGCTCTGGAAACACCATATATTTT.

The chain carries TRBV4-1 and TRBJ2-1, with 9 positions matching TRBD1. The germline gives CDR1 MGHRA, CDR2 YSYEKL. V was clipped by 5 bases and J by 5 bases; unmatched bases: 4. The CDR3 has 14 residues. CDR3 protein: CASSKWTGDNEQFF. The DNA for the CDR3 is TGCGCCAGCAGCAAATGGACAGGGGACAATGAGCAGTTCTTC.